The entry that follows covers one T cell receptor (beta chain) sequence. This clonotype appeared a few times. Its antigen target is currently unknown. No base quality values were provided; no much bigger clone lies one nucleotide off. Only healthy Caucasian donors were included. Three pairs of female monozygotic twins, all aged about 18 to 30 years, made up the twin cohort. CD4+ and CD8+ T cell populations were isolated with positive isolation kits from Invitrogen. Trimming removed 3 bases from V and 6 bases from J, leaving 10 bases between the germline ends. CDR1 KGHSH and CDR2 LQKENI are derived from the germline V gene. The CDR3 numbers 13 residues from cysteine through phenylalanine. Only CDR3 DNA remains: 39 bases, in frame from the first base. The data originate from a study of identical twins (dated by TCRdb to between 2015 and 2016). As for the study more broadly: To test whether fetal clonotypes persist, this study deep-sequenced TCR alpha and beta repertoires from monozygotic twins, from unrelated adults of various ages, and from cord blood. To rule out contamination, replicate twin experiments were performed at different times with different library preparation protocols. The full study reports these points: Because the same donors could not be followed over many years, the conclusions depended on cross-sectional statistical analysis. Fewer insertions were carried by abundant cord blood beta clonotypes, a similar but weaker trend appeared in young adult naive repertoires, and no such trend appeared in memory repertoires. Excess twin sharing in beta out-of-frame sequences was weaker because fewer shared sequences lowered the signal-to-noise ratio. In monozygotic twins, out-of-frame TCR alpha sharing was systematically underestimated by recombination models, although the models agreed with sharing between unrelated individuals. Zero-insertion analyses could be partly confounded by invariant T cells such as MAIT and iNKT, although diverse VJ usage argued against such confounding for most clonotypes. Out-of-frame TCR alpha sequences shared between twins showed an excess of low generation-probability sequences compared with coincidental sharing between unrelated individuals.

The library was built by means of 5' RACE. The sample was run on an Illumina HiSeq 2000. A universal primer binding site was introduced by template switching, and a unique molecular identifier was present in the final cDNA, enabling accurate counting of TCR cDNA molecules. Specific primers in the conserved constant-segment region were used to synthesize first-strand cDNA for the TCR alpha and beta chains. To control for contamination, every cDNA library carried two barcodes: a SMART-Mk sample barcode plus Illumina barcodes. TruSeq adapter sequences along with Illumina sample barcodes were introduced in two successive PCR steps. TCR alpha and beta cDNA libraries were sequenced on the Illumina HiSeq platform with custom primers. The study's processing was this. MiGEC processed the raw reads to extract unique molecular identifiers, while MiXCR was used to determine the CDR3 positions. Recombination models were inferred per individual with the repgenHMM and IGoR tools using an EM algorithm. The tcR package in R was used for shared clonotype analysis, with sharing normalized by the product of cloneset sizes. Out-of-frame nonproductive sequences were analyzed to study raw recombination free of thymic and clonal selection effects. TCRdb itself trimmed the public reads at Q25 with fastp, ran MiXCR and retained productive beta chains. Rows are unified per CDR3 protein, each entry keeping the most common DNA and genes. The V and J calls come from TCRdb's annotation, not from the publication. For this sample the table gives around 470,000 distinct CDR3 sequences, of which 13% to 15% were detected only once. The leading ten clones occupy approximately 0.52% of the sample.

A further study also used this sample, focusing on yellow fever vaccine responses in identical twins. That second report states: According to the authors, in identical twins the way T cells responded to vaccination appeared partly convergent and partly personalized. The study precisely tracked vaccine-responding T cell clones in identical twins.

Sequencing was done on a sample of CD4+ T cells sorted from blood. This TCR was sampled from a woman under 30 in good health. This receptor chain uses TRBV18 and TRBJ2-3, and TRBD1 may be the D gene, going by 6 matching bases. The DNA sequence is TGTGCCAGCTCACCCGGAAGGGGGGATACGCAGTATTTT. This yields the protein CASSPGRGDTQYF.